This T cell receptor (beta chain) was identified in a study of blood T cell repertoires in COVID-19 (dated by TCRdb to 2019 to 2021). About the investigation overall: Samples from collaborators originated in the United States, Italy and Spain and spanned both the acute and convalescent phases of COVID-19. The repertoires were made available in a free public database intended to serve as a resource for research on the immune response to SARS-CoV-2. The samples were drawn from two sources: the first 160 participants of the ongoing ImmuneRACE study, and about 1,300 subjects contributed by 6 global collaborators. The material from the prospective study consisted of cDNA or gDNA derived from T cells, B-cell-depleted T cells, or PBMCs. Where available, HLA class I and class II types were taken from metadata supplied by the sample provider and were not determined by assay-based typing. The dataset comprised deeply sampled blood TCRbeta repertoires from subjects exposed to, actively infected with, or recovered from COVID-19. Nearly every sample came with metadata listing a de-identified subject ID, COVID-19 status, age in years and sex. Here is what the overall study found, with its caveats: The amount of clinical and demographic metadata varied by source and participant and was provided uncurated.

Participants in the prospective study were aged about 18 to 90 years, lived in 24 United States geographic areas, and enrolled through a virtual design. To assign participants to cohorts, the prospective study relied on clinical history that participants themselves reported in a screening survey and a study questionnaire. Mobile phlebotomists in the prospective study collected whole blood, serum and a nasopharyngeal or oropharyngeal swab from every participant. Participants in the prospective study had the option to provide additional blood draws and questionnaires over a roughly 2-month period. Before DNA extraction, prospective study blood samples were shipped either frozen or at room temperature. The junction shows trimming of 7 bases on V and 6 bases on J, plus 21 bases between the germline ends. Including the terminal cysteine and phenylalanine, the CDR3 comprises 15 residues. Just the 45-base CDR3 DNA is kept, in frame starting at base 1. CDR1 and CDR2 (SQVTM, ANQGSEA) derive from the germline V gene.

The immunoSEQ Assay, a bias-controlled multiplex PCR, was used to amplify TCRbeta CDR3 regions from genomic DNA. In the source study's methods: Within the assay, amplification of reference gene primers was used to estimate how many nucleated cells each sample contained. Sequence reads were collapsed and filtered to measure the absolute abundance of every unique TCRbeta CDR3 rearrangement. For each sample, productive Simpson clonality was calculated as the square root of Simpson's diversity index across productive rearrangements. Sourced from immuneACCESS, this table was stored by TCRdb with only in-frame sequences that have V and J called. A share of the clones is absent; for the studies checked, an unresolved V gene accounts for under half, and the remainder has no known explanation. The V and J calls and clone size come from that table; D and trimming were worked out from the DNA. This sample has 200,000 to 300,000 clones in its table, and roughly 91% of those were observed once. The ten largest clones add up to roughly 4% of the sample.

This clone was seen only once. Its recognized antigen is unknown. No much larger clone is present one base from it, and per-base qualities are unavailable. The TCR originated in a woman aged 25 to 39 with acute COVID-19. The sequencing sample was made of PBMCs or T cells enriched from blood (not recorded which). This receptor chain uses TRBV29-1 and TRBJ2-2, and TRBD2 may be the D gene, going by 6 matching bases. DNA sequence: TGCAGCGCCCGGCGGGGAGAATTGAGGTCCGGGGAGCTGTTTTTT. This encodes CSARRGELRSGELFF.